In this sample, the clone carrying this T cell receptor (beta chain) turned up many times. The data originate from a study of shared clonotypes between healthy human individuals. Per the study methods: Quality scores were absent from the junction-only immunoSEQ sequences, so filtering differed. TCRdb's table, derived via immunoSEQ multiplex PCR, lists solely in-frame clones and lacks some. The D gene and trimming were derived from the DNA, and the V and J assignments and clone size from that table. The table lists about 490,000 clones, about 82% of them singletons. CDR3 length: 13 residues. Germline-derived CDR1 and CDR2 are LGHNA and YSLEER. Trimming pared 0 bases from V and 8 bases from J, leaving 10 bases between.

The rearrangement joins TRBV4-3 to TRBJ1-1, with D unclear. The TCR sequence derives from a woman aged 40 to 49 in good health. Some clones in this sample may be carry-over from other donors' samples. The source material was PBMCs. This chain's CDR3 is CASSQDGGREAFF. CDR3 nucleotides: TGCGCCAGCAGCCAAGATGGCGGAAGAGAAGCTTTCTTT.